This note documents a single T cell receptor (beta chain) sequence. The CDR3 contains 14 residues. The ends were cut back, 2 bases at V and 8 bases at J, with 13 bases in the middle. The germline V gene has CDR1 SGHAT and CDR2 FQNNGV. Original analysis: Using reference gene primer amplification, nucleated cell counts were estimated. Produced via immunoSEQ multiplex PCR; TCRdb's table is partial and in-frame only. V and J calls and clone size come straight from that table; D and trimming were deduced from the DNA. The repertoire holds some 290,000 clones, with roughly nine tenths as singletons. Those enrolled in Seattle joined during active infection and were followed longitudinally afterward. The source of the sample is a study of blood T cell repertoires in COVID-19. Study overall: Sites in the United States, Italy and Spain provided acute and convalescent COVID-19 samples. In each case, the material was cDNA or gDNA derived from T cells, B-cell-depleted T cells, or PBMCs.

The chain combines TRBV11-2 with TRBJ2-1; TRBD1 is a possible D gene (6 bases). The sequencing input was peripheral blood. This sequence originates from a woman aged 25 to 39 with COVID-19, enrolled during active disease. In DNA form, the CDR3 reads TGTGCCAGCAGCTTATTTTCAGGGGCCTATGAGCAGTTCTTC. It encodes CASSLFSGAYEQFF. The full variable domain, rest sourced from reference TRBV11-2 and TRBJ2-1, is EAGVAQSPRYKIIEKRQSVAFWCNPISGHATLYWYQQILGQGPKLLIQFQNNGVVDDSQLPKDRFSAERLKGVDSTLKIQPAKLEDSAVYLCASSLFSGAYEQFFGPGTRLTVL.